This passage covers 21 T cell receptor beta chains from one sample sequenced in a study of blood T cell repertoires in COVID-19. Clones were sequenced by immunoSEQ multiplex PCR, and TCRdb holds only the in-frame ones, with some missing. The table lists 250,000 to 350,000 clones, over 80% of them singletons. The sample consisted of peripheral blood. The receptor set was obtained from a woman in her forties or fifties with COVID-19, enrolled during active disease.

The chain is built from TRBV29-1 and TRBJ1-1, with TRBD1 identical over 8 bases. CDR3 size: 12 residues. Germline CDR1 and CDR2: SQVTM and ANQGSEA. V trimming: 7 bases; J trimming: 8 bases; junction bases outside the gene matches: 9. The CDR3 bases are TGCAGCGCGGCTATAAACAGGGGGGAAGCTTTCTTT. It codes for CSAAINRGEAFF.

The chain recombines TRBV7-9 with TRBJ2-1; D gene uncertain. Deletions cut 1 base from V and 8 bases from J, with 12 bases between. The CDR3 length is 14 residues. CDR1 is SEHNR and CDR2 is FQNEAQ in the germline V gene (reference sequence). The CDR3 region is CASSLGDRRDEQFF. Written as DNA, the CDR3 is TGTGCCAGCAGCTTAGGCGACCGTCGGGATGAGCAGTTCTTC.

The CDR3 is CASSSKQGYSNQPQHF. Here the CDR3 DNA reads TGTGCCAGCAGCTCAAAACAGGGGTATAGCAATCAGCCCCAGCATTTT. J is TRBJ1-5 and V is TRBV7-2; 7 positions match TRBD1. V was clipped by 4 bases and J by 0 bases; unmatched bases: 6. This CDR3 is 16 amino acids long. The germline V gene encodes CDR1 SGHTA and CDR2 FQGNSA. Full variable domain (missing parts from reference TRBV7-2 and TRBJ1-5): GAGVSQSPSNKVTEKGKDVELRCDPISGHTALYWYRQSLGQGLEFLIYFQGNSAPDKSGLPSDRFSAERTGGSVSTLTIQRTQQEDSAVYLCASSSKQGYSNQPQHFGDGTRLSIL.

The CDR3 loop reads CAIRDRLAGGVETQYF. CDR3 DNA: TGTGCCATCAGGGATCGACTAGCGGGAGGAGTGGAGACCCAGTACTTC. The chain is built from TRBV10-3 and TRBJ2-5, with 13 nucleotides matching TRBD2. V was clipped by 6 bases and J by 5 bases; unmatched bases: 9. Germline V CDR1 and CDR2: ENHRY, SYGVKD. This CDR3 has 16 residues.

A single count supports this clone. The CDR3 protein is CASSLEGQNYGYTF. The CDR3 nucleotides are TGTGCCAGCAGCCTCGAGGGACAGAACTATGGCTACACCTTC. V usage is TRBV7-8 and J usage is TRBJ1-2; 7 bases are a match to TRBD1. The J segment lost 2 bases and the V segment lost 5 bases, leaving 5 bases of the junction unmatched. In germline, CDR1 is SGHVS, CDR2 FQNEAQ. This CDR3 has 14 amino acids.

The chain recombines TRBV25-1 with TRBJ2-7, with 7 bases aligning to TRBD1. V lost 5 bases, J lost 4 bases, and 14 bases stayed unmatched. This CDR3 has 16 residues. Germline assignment: CDR1 MGHDK and CDR2 SYGVNS. CDR3 nucleotide sequence: TGTGCCAGCAGTACCCGCTTAATGGACAGGAGATACGAGCAGTACTTC. Translating it yields CASSTRLMDRRYEQYF.

The gene calls are TRBV11-2 and TRBJ2-1; D unclear. Trimming removed 3 bases at V and 4 bases at J, with 7 bases between. The CDR3 is 13 amino acids. Germline V CDR1 and CDR2: SGHAT, FQNNGV. The CDR3 reads CASSFPRYNEQFF. The DNA for the CDR3 is TGTGCCAGCAGCTTCCCTAGATACAATGAGCAGTTCTTC.

CDR3 protein: CASSPHLAGGYNEQFF. The CDR3 nucleotides read TGTGCCAGCAGCCCCCATTTAGCGGGAGGCTACAATGAGCAGTTCTTC. The chain uses TRBV7-2 and TRBJ2-1, with 10 nucleotides matching TRBD2. Germline CDR1 reads SGHTA; CDR2 reads FQGNSA. Germline trimming cut 5 bases from V and 3 bases from J; bases unmatched to any gene: 7. The length of the CDR3 is 16 residues.

The V and J genes are TRBV7-2 and TRBJ2-7; D remains unclear. V was trimmed by 0 bases and J by 6 bases, leaving 15 bases between them. The length of the CDR3 is 15 residues. CDR1 SGHTA and CDR2 FQGNSA come from the germline V gene. The CDR3 nucleotides read TGTGCCAGCAGCTTAGCTTCCGGATCTAGACTCGAGCAGTACTTC. It encodes CASSLASGSRLEQYF.

The rearrangement joins TRBV6-2 or TRBV6-3 to TRBJ2-3, with 9 bases fitting TRBD1. Germline CDR1 and CDR2: MNHEY and SVGEGT. The CDR3 extends over 15 amino acids. V lost 1 base and J lost 5; bases outside the gene matches: 4. This CDR3 is CASSYLGQGRDTQYF. The CDR3 DNA follows: TGTGCCAGCAGTTACTTGGGACAGGGTCGAGATACGCAGTATTTT.

The chain recombines TRBV2 with TRBJ1-4; 7 bases map to TRBD1. There are 13 residues in the CDR3. Germline V gene sequence: CDR1 SNHLY, CDR2 FYNNEI. The J segment lost 10 bases and the V segment lost 7 bases, leaving 9 bases of the junction unmatched. CDR3 sequence reads: CASTYDRDGKLFF. The CDR3 DNA reads TGTGCCAGCACCTACGACAGGGATGGAAAACTGTTTTTT.

This chain joins TRBV27 and TRBJ1-6, with D uncertain. V shed 1 base and J shed 7 bases, with 8 bases lying between them. The germline V gene has CDR1 MNHEY and CDR2 SMNVEV (reference sequence). The CDR3 length is 14 residues. This CDR3 reads CASSLFAQNSPLHF. The CDR3, as DNA: TGTGCCAGCAGTTTATTTGCCCAGAATTCACCCCTCCACTTT.

V and J are TRBV7-9 and TRBJ2-1; TRBD2 aligns across 10 bases. Germline CDR1 is SEHNR and CDR2 is FQNEAQ (reference sequence). Unmatched junction bases numbered 4, after V lost 4 bases and J lost 4 bases. The CDR3 totals 15 residues. The CDR3 spells CASSSTSGIYNEQFF. The CDR3 DNA is TGTGCCAGCAGCTCAACTAGCGGGATATACAATGAGCAGTTCTTC.

The V gene is TRBV28, the J gene TRBJ2-3, with D perhaps TRBD2 (6 bases). From germline, CDR1 is MDHEN and CDR2 SYDVKM. The CDR3 consists of 15 residues. V shed 2 bases and J shed 1 base, with 10 bases lying between them. CDR3 nucleotide sequence: TGTGCCAGCAGTTTAGGGGGGTCGCGCACAGATACGCAGTATTTT. It specifies CASSLGGSRTDTQYF.

V and J are TRBV7-6 and TRBJ2-1; TRBD2 is a possible D gene (6 bases). This CDR3 has 16 residues. Germline loops: CDR1 SGHVS, CDR2 FNYEAQ. V was clipped by 5 bases and J by 1 base, with 15 bases between them. CDR3 sequence reads: CASSARLVRSYNEQFF. The CDR3 region has the DNA TGTGCCAGCAGCGCCCGACTAGTCAGGTCCTACAATGAGCAGTTCTTC.

The gene calls are TRBV3-1 (or the pseudogene TRBV3-2) and TRBJ2-1, with 10 bases that match TRBD2. The CDR3 is 16 amino acids. The ends lost 4 bases at V and 9 bases at J; junction bases unmatched: 12. The V gene's germline CDR1 is LGHDT and CDR2 YNNKEL (reference sequence). CDR3 nucleotides: TGTGCCAGCAGCCCCCGGGGAGCGGGAGGGGGAAGTGAGCAGTTCTTC. Amino acids: CASSPRGAGGGSEQFF.

This rearrangement joins TRBV19 to TRBJ2-4, with D tentatively TRBD2 (6 bases). V lost 6 bases and J lost 8, with 20 bases in between. The CDR3 length is 15 residues. Germline lookup yields CDR1 LNHDA and CDR2 SQIVND (reference sequence). The CDR3 loop is CASSLGGGAGYIQYF. The CDR3 DNA sequence: TGTGCCAGTAGCCTCGGAGGAGGGGCGGGATACATTCAGTACTTC.

This chain uses TRBV19 with TRBJ1-4, with 10 positions matching TRBD1. V lost 6 bases, J lost 8 bases, and 6 bases stayed unmatched. The CDR3 has 14 residues. The germline gives CDR1 LNHDA, CDR2 SQIVND (reference sequence). The CDR3 DNA sequence: TGTGCCAGTAGGGGGGACAGGGGTCTGGAAAAACTGTTTTTT. Translating it yields CASRGDRGLEKLFF. Filled out from reference TRBV19 and TRBJ1-4, the complete variable domain reads DGGITQSPKYLFRKEGQNVTLSCEQNLNHDAMYWYRQDPGQGLRLIYYSQIVNDFQKGDIAEGYSVSREKKESFPLTVTSAQKNPTAFYLCASRGDRGLEKLFFGSGTQLSVL.

V and J are TRBV2 and TRBJ1-5, with D maybe TRBD1 (5 bases). Germline CDR1 SNHLY, CDR2 FYNNEI. V was cut by 8 bases and J by 7 bases, with 12 bases left in between. The CDR3 spans 12 residues. The CDR3 bases are TGTGCCAGCCAGGGTTCACGGCAGCCCCAGCATTTT. Translating gives CASQGSRQPQHF. Combining the CDR3 with reference TRBV2 and TRBJ1-5 gives the whole variable domain EPEVTQTPSHQVTQMGQEVILRCVPISNHLYFYWYRQILGQKVEFLVSFYNNEISEKSEIFDDQFSVERPDGSNFTLKIRSTKLEDSAMYFCASQGSRQPQHFGDGTRLSIL.

The chain has TRBV6-2 or TRBV6-3 and TRBJ2-3, with 11 bases matching TRBD2. The CDR3 runs 18 residues. Trimming took 2 bases from V and 0 from J; bases not matched to a gene: 7. Germline CDR1 and CDR2: MNHEY and SVGEGT. CDR3 in DNA: TGTGCCAGCAGTTACGCTAGCGGGAGGTCCCCTAGCACAGATACGCAGTATTTT. It codes for CASSYASGRSPSTDTQYF.

CDR3 coding DNA: TGTGCCAGTAAGCGGGATCTTAGGCCTCTTAGCTATGGCTACACCTTC. This sequence encodes CASKRDLRPLSYGYTF. The chain has TRBV19 and TRBJ1-2, with unresolved D. CDR3 length: 16 amino acids. V lost 7 bases to trimming and J lost 4 bases, with 22 bases between them. CDR1 and CDR2 from the germline V gene are LNHDA and SQIVND (reference sequence).